The TCR beta chain under discussion was sequenced for a study of cytomegalovirus exposure and HLA in healthy donors. J lost 3 bases, V lost 2 bases, and 6 bases had no gene match. The CDR3 has 16 amino acids. The germline V gene encodes CDR1 SGDLS and CDR2 YYNGEE. It was with 60 Vbeta and 13 Jbeta primers that the PCR ran. Clones were sequenced by immunoSEQ multiplex PCR, and TCRdb holds only the in-frame ones, with some missing. This table holds about 54,000 clones, approximately 81% found once. The receptor was isolated from a woman between 18 and 30 years old in good health and CMV-seronegative. Sequencing used PBMCs. V gene TRBV9 combines with J gene TRBJ2-5; 11 nucleotides line up with TRBD2. The CDR3 loop reads CASSVRLAGQKETQYF. Written as DNA, the CDR3 is TGTGCCAGCAGCGTGCGACTAGCGGGACAAAAAGAGACCCAGTACTTC.